Listed below are T cell receptor beta chains from one sample, sequenced in a study of shared clonotypes between healthy human individuals. Generated by immunoSEQ multiplex PCR, the TCRdb table keeps only in-frame clones and is missing some. In the table there are some 1,100,000 clones, more than 75% of which are singletons. The source material was memory CD4+ T cells from PBMCs. The receptors derive from a man aged 18 to 29 in good health. Some clones in this sample may be carry-over from other donors' samples. CDR3s include the opening cysteine and the closing phenylalanine or tryptophan. A D gene is named only where the DNA matches it firmly. Rows may omit the clone size; those that give it use once, few, many or a size class.

clone_size | d_call | j_call | v_call | cdr3_nt | cdr3_aa
NA | NA | TRBJ1-2 | TRBV7-2 | TGTGCCAGCAGCCTAAACCGATTGATGGAATATGGCTACACCTTC | CASSLNRLMEYGYTF
NA | TRBD1 | TRBJ1-5 | TRBV10-3 | TGTGCCATCAGTGAGTCGAGCGGGACAGGGGGGTCACAGCCCCAGCATTTT | CAISESSGTGGSQPQHF
NA | TRBD1 | TRBJ1-1 | TRBV5-1 | TGCGCCAGCAGCGGGGACAGGACTGAAGCTTTCTTT | CASSGDRTEAFF
NA | NA | TRBJ1-1 | TRBV19 | TGTGCCAGTAGTATGGTCGGGAACACTGAAGCTTTCTTT | CASSMVGNTEAFF
NA | TRBD1 | TRBJ1-5 | TRBV4-2 | TGTGCCAGCAGCCAAGGCCAAGGACAGGGAGGTGAGCCCCAGCATTTT | CASSQGQGQGGEPQHF
NA | TRBD1 | TRBJ1-2 | TRBV5-8 | TGTGCCAGCAGCTACCGAGGGACAGGGGATGGCTACACCTTC | CASSYRGTGDGYTF
NA | NA | TRBJ2-3 | TRBV7-7 | TGTGCCAGCAGCTTCTCCAGCCAGCGCACAGATACGCAGTATTTT | CASSFSSQRTDTQYF
NA | NA | TRBJ1-1 | TRBV4-2 | TGTGCCAGCAGCCAAGATCGGGGGGGCGAAGCTTTCTTT | CASSQDRGGEAFF
NA | TRBD2 | TRBJ2-1 | TRBV18 | TGTGCCAGCTCGCTGACTAGCGGGAGTACAATCTACAATGAGCAGTTCTTC | CASSLTSGSTIYNEQFF
NA | TRBD2 | TRBJ2-1 | TRBV27 | TGTGCCAGCAGCCAGACTAGCGGGAGCTCAAGGTCCTACAATGAGCAGTTCTTC | CASSQTSGSSRSYNEQFF
NA | TRBD2 | TRBJ2-5 | TRBV28 | TGTGCCAGCGGACCCTGGACTAGCGGGAGCCGGGAGACCCAGTACTTC | CASGPWTSGSRETQYF
many | NA | TRBJ2-3 | TRBV27 | TGTGCCAGCAGTTCCCCCGCACTAGAGGGATCAGATACGCAGTATTTT | CASSSPALEGSDTQYF
NA | NA | TRBJ2-7 | TRBV28 | TGTGCCAGCAGTTTTCGCGCGTACGAGCAGTACTTC | CASSFRAYEQYF
NA | TRBD1 | TRBJ2-6 | TRBV11-2 | TGTGCCAGCAGCTTAGTCGGCAGGGGGAACTCTGGGGCCAACGTCCTGACTTTC | CASSLVGRGNSGANVLTF
NA | NA | TRBJ2-3 | TRBV27 | TGTGCCAGCAGTCCGAGCACAGATACGCAGTATTTT | CASSPSTDTQYF
NA | TRBD1 | TRBJ2-1 | TRBV10-3 | TGTGCCATCAGTGATCCGGGACAGGGTATCAATGAGCAGTTCTTC | CAISDPGQGINEQFF
NA | NA | TRBJ1-2 | TRBV6-1 | TGTGCCAGCAGGGACCTGACAGGTCCGGATGGCTACACCTTC | CASRDLTGPDGYTF
NA | NA | TRBJ2-5 | TRBV5-5 | TGTGCCAGCAGGAATGCGTGGGGCCAAGAGACCCAGTACTTC | CASRNAWGQETQYF
NA | TRBD1 | TRBJ1-1 | TRBV18 | TGTGCCAGCTCACCCCGGGACAGGGGGCATGGTGAAGCTTTCTTT | CASSPRDRGHGEAFF
NA | NA | TRBJ2-6 | TRBV28 | TGTGCCAGCAGTTCCCCCCCCACCTCTGGGGCCAACGTCCTGACTTTC | CASSSPPTSGANVLTF
once | NA | TRBJ2-3 | TRBV5-1 | TGCGCCAGCAGCTTGGAGTCAAATACGCAGTATTTT | CASSLESNTQYF
NA | NA | TRBJ2-7 | TRBV2 | TGTGCCAGCAGTGTAGCAGGGGCCCCCTACGAGCAGTACTTC | CASSVAGAPYEQYF
NA | TRBD2 | TRBJ2-1 | TRBV9 | TGTGCCAGCAGCGTAGTAGGGGGTGGACTAGCGGGAGTATTGGATGAGCAGTTCTTC | CASSVVGGGLAGVLDEQFF
NA | NA | TRBJ2-1 | TRBV2 | TGTGCCAGCAGTGAAGGACAAGTAGTCTACCAGTTCTTC | CASSEGQVVYQFF
NA | NA | TRBJ1-2 | TRBV11-2 | TGTGCCAGCACCCCTACACCCCGTCCGTCGAATGGCTACACCTTC | CASTPTPRPSNGYTF
NA | NA | TRBJ2-7 | TRBV11-2 | TGTGCCAGCAGCTCGAAGTCGACAGAATACTACGAGCAGTACTTC | CASSSKSTEYYEQYF
NA | NA | TRBJ1-4 | TRBV7-4 | TGTGCCAGCAGCTCGCAAAACCGACTTCGGACCGGGGAAAAACTGTTTTTT | CASSSQNRLRTGEKLFF
NA | TRBD2 | TRBJ2-1 | TRBV7-3 | TGTGCCAGCAGCAAGGGACTAGCGGGAAACAATGAGCAGTTCTTC | CASSKGLAGNNEQFF
NA | TRBD1 | TRBJ1-2 | TRBV19 | TGTGCCAGTAGTTTCCAGGACAGGCCCGGGTATGGCTACACCTTC | CASSFQDRPGYGYTF
few | TRBD1 | TRBJ1-1 | TRBV20-1 | TGCAGTATCCCGAGGGGGCTAGAAGCTTTCTTT | CSIPRGLEAFF
NA | NA | TRBJ2-1 | TRBV6-5 | TGTGCCAGCGGGAGGACTCGAAACAATGAGCAGTTCTTC | CASGRTRNNEQFF
NA | TRBD2 | TRBJ2-5 | TRBV5-1 | TGCGCCAGCAGCCCCGGGGGGAATGGCGGGAAGCAAGAGACCCAGTACTTC | CASSPGGNGGKQETQYF
NA | NA | TRBJ2-1 | TRBV7-2 | TGTGCCAGCAGCACTCAGGGGCGAAATGAGCAGTTCTTC | CASSTQGRNEQFF
NA | TRBD1 | TRBJ2-2 | TRBV19 | TGTGCCAGTACCAAACATACACGACAGGGCGCGGGCACCGGGGAGCTGTTTTTT | CASTKHTRQGAGTGELFF
NA | NA | TRBJ2-2 | TRBV6-6 | TGTGCCAGCAGTTATCCGGGGCGGAACACCGGGGAGCTGTTTTTT | CASSYPGRNTGELFF
NA | NA | TRBJ1-2 | TRBV6-5 | TGTGCCAGCGGAGCTGGCTATGGCTACACCTTC | CASGAGYGYTF
NA | TRBD2 | TRBJ2-3 | TRBV7-3 | TGTGCCAGCAGCCCCTCCGGGACTAGCGGGGGAGCTAGCACAGATACGCAGTATTTT | CASSPSGTSGGASTDTQYF
NA | TRBD2 | TRBJ2-3 | TRBV6-5 | TGTGCCAGCAGTCCCCGGACTAGCGGGTCAGATACGCAGTATTTT | CASSPRTSGSDTQYF
few | TRBD1 | TRBJ1-5 | TRBV7-9 | TGTGCCAGCAGTCCCGGGACAGGGCTGAATCAGCCCCAGCATTTT | CASSPGTGLNQPQHF
NA | NA | TRBJ2-3 | TRBV15 | TGTGCCACCAGCAGGGACTCCACAGATACGCAGTATTTT | CATSRDSTDTQYF
NA | TRBD1 | TRBJ2-3 | TRBV28 | TGTGCCAGCAGGGAGAGGACAGGGAGAATCGCAGATACGCAGTATTTT | CASRERTGRIADTQYF
NA | TRBD1 | TRBJ1-2 | TRBV6-1 | TGTGCCAGCAGTACGACAGGGGGTTCTTGGGGCTACACCTTC | CASSTTGGSWGYTF
NA | NA | TRBJ2-2 | TRBV6-5 | TGTGCCAGCAGTCATGACAGAAGGGCCGGGGAGCTGTTTTTT | CASSHDRRAGELFF
NA | NA | TRBJ2-2 | TRBV18 | TGTGCCAGCTCACCAATGGGAGCTAACACCGGGGAGCTGTTTTTT | CASSPMGANTGELFF
NA | TRBD1 | TRBJ2-5 | TRBV11-2 | TGTGCCAGCAGCTTAGTAGGACAGGTCCAAGAGACCCAGTACTTC | CASSLVGQVQETQYF
NA | NA | TRBJ1-1 | TRBV6-1 | TGTGCCAGCAGCCCCAGGGGTGGCGCTGAAGCTTTCTTT | CASSPRGGAEAFF
NA | TRBD2 | TRBJ2-5 | TRBV7-3 | TGTGCCAGCAGCTCAATGGGACTAAATCGAGAGACCCAGTACTTC | CASSSMGLNRETQYF
NA | NA | TRBJ1-1 | TRBV19 | TGTGCCAGTAGTATGGCTTTGGAGGCTCAAGCTTTCTTT | CASSMALEAQAFF
NA | TRBD2 | TRBJ2-7 | TRBV29-1 | TGCAGCGTTGCGGGACTAGCGGGGAACTACGAGCAGTACTTC | CSVAGLAGNYEQYF
NA | TRBD1 | TRBJ1-2 | TRBV28 | TGTGCCAGCAGTGGCGGGACAGAGCCCTATGGCTACACCTTC | CASSGGTEPYGYTF
NA | TRBD1 | TRBJ2-3 | TRBV28 | TGTGCCAGCAGTTCTAACAGGGGAGATACAGATACGCAGTATTTT | CASSSNRGDTDTQYF
NA | NA | TRBJ1-1 | TRBV28 | TGTGCCTCGAAGGGGTTATATTGGTCGTCAGTACCCACTGAAGCTTTCTTT | CASKGLYWSSVPTEAFF
once | NA | TRBJ1-5 | TRBV5-1 | TGCGCCAGCAGCGCGGGGGATGGGGACAGCAATCAGCCCCAGCATTTT | CASSAGDGDSNQPQHF
NA | NA | TRBJ2-7 | TRBV5-1 | TGCGCCAGCAGCTTGTTCCCCGAGAACGAGTTTGGGCAGTACTTC | CASSLFPENEFGQYF